The next 17 T cell receptor beta chains were all read from a single sample in a study of PD-L1 blockade in urothelial cancer. Time point specified: pretreatment peripheral blood. Produced via immunoSEQ multiplex PCR; TCRdb's table is partial and in-frame only. The table has 43,000 or so clones, around 82% seen once. The specimen was PBMCs, collected around atezolizumab (anti-PD-L1) treatment. The receptors shown here come from a man aged 55 to 69 with urothelial cancer.

This clone has a handful of counts. This chain joins TRBV12-5 and TRBJ1-1; TRBD1 is a possible D gene (5 bases). Trimming shortened V by 6 bases and J by 4 bases, and 12 bases separated the two germline ends. Germline V gives CDR1 LGHNT, CDR2 FRNRAP. The CDR3 has 13 amino acids. CDR3 in amino acids: CASGLQGGTEAFF. DNA for the CDR3: TGTGCTAGTGGCCTGCAGGGAGGCACTGAAGCTTTCTTT.

The rearrangement links TRBV10-3 to TRBJ1-1, with 7 bases identical to TRBD1. Germline trimming cut 4 bases from V and 11 bases from J; bases unmatched to any gene: 10. The CDR3 extends over 13 amino acids. CDR1 is ENHRY and CDR2 is SYGVKD in the germline V gene. Written as DNA, the CDR3 is TGTGCCATCAGTGGGGGGGACAGAGCGCCGGCTTTCTTT. Translating gives CAISGGDRAPAFF.

The V and J genes are TRBV21-1 and TRBJ1-1; TRBD1 is taken as the D call from the table, unchecked against the DNA. TRBV21-1 is noted as a pseudogene. The CDR3 loop spans 15 amino acids. The CDR3 loop is CASSKEDRMNTEAFF. CDR3 coding DNA: TGTGCCAGCAGCAAAGAAGACAGGATGAACACTGAAGCTTTCTTT.

The chain joins TRBV5-1 to TRBJ2-1, with 7 bases identical to TRBD2. This CDR3 region has 16 residues. Germline V gene data show CDR1 as SGHRS and CDR2 as YFSETQ. J lost 4 bases, V lost 4 bases, and 11 bases had no gene match. Here the CDR3 reads CASSALYGRRYNEQFF. The DNA for the CDR3 is TGCGCCAGCAGCGCCTTATACGGGAGGCGTTACAATGAGCAGTTCTTC. The complete variable domain, with remaining parts taken from reference TRBV5-1 and TRBJ2-1, reads KAGVTQTPRYLIKTRGQQVTLSCSPISGHRSVSWYQQTPGQGLQFLFEYFSETQRNKGNFPGRFSGRQFSNSRSEMNVSTLELGDSALYLCASSALYGRRYNEQFFGPGTRLTVL.

This chain uses TRBV18 with TRBJ2-2; D is unresolved. The CDR3 runs 15 residues. The V end was cut by 3 bases, the J end by 4 bases, with 12 bases between. Germline assignment: CDR1 KGHSH and CDR2 LQKENI. As DNA, the CDR3 is TGTGCCAGCTCACCGGCGGCCTCGCCCACCGGGGAGCTGTTTTTT. Amino acid sequence: CASSPAASPTGELFF.

The J gene is TRBJ2-7, the V gene TRBV4-2; D ambiguous. The germline V and J ends were trimmed by 0 bases and 7 bases, with 16 bases remaining between them. Germline lookup yields CDR1 LGHNA and CDR2 YNFKEQ. This CDR3 has 15 residues. CDR3 residues: CASSQDRQLRGEQYF. CDR3 DNA: TGTGCCAGCAGCCAAGATCGGCAGCTTCGAGGTGAGCAGTACTTC.

J is TRBJ2-1 and V is TRBV11-2, with 9 positions matching TRBD1. Unmatched junction bases numbered 9, after V lost 5 bases and J lost 4 bases. The V gene's germline CDR1 is SGHAT and CDR2 FQNNGV. This CDR3 contains 16 residues. The DNA of the CDR3 is TGTGCCAGCAGCCCCCACGGGGACAGGGATTACAATGAGCAGTTCTTC. Translation: CASSPHGDRDYNEQFF.

This sequence joins TRBV28 and TRBJ2-7; 8 positions match TRBD1. V shed 6 bases, J shed 0 bases, and the junction held 1 base outside the gene matches. CDR3 length: 13 residues. Looked up from germline, CDR1 is MDHEN and CDR2 is SYDVKM. CDR3 amino acids: CASSRGLSYEQYF. In nucleotides, the CDR3 is TGTGCCAGCAGCAGGGGGCTCTCCTACGAGCAGTACTTC.

The chain has TRBV5-1 and TRBJ2-2; 9 bases fit TRBD1. V lost 2 bases, J lost 5 bases, and 4 bases stayed unmatched. Germline loops: CDR1 SGHRS, CDR2 YFSETQ. This CDR3 has 15 amino acids. This CDR3 is CASSLTTGGTGELFF. Here the CDR3 DNA reads TGCGCCAGCAGCTTAACGACAGGGGGGACCGGGGAGCTGTTTTTT.

This sequence joins TRBV6-5 and TRBJ1-3; tentatively, D is TRBD1 (5 bases). The germline V gene encodes CDR1 MNHEY and CDR2 SVGAGI. Trimming pared 4 bases from V and 2 bases from J, leaving 15 bases between. The CDR3 loop spans 16 amino acids. CDR3 nucleotide sequence: TGTGCCAGCAGTTCGCTCGGAGGGGCCGCTGGAAACACCATATATTTT. Residues: CASSSLGGAAGNTIYF.

The chain has TRBV20-1 and TRBJ1-1, with D maybe TRBD1 (5 bases). Germline V gene data show CDR1 as DFQATT and CDR2 as SNEGSKA (reference sequence). V gave up 5 bases and J gave up 5 bases, with 9 bases separating them. This CDR3 contains 11 residues. The CDR3 bases are TGCAGTGCTTACAAGGGGACTGAAGCTTTCTTT. Its protein product is CSAYKGTEAFF.

The chain is built from TRBV7-2 and TRBJ1-5; D gene ambiguous. Looked up from germline, CDR1 is SGHTA and CDR2 is FQGNSA. Trimming removed 5 bases from V and 4 bases from J, with 6 bases in between. This CDR3 is 12 amino acids long. CDR3 amino acids: CASSTENQPQHF. Here the CDR3 DNA reads TGTGCCAGCAGCACAGAGAATCAGCCCCAGCATTTT.

The chain uses TRBV27 and TRBJ2-7; TRBD1 matches at 7 bases. Germline CDR1 and CDR2: MNHEY and SMNVEV (reference sequence). Trimming removed 4 bases from V and 2 bases from J; junction bases left unmatched: 5. This CDR3 spans 14 amino acids. The CDR3 here is CASSSRDSTYEQYF. CDR3 bases: TGTGCCAGCAGTTCACGGGACAGCACCTACGAGCAGTACTTC.

The gene calls are TRBV11-2 and TRBJ1-2; maybe TRBD1 (5 bases). Germline CDR1 reads SGHAT; CDR2 reads FQNNGV. The CDR3 consists of 13 residues. V lost 7 bases and J 10 bases, leaving 19 bases between the germline ends. The CDR3 DNA sequence: TGTGCCAGCACCCCGGGCGTTAGGGGATTCTACACCTTC. This translates into CASTPGVRGFYTF.

The chain links TRBV28 to TRBJ1-1; 8 bases align to TRBD1. This CDR3 comprises 14 residues. V trimming: 9 bases; J trimming: 4 bases; junction bases outside the gene matches: 10. Germline-derived CDR1 and CDR2 are MDHEN and SYDVKM. CDR3 coding DNA: TGTGCCAGTGGACAGGGACTCTGGAGCACTGAAGCTTTCTTT. This sequence encodes CASGQGLWSTEAFF.

The chain uses TRBV6-1 and TRBJ1-5; 8 nucleotides line up with TRBD1. Germline assignment: CDR1 MNHNS and CDR2 SASEGT. Losses at the gene ends were 7 bases for V and 0 bases for J; bases not matched to a gene: 5. This CDR3 is built from 15 residues. The DNA of the CDR3 is TGTGCCAGCACACCGACAGGGGATAGCAATCAGCCCCAGCATTTT. Translating gives CASTPTGDSNQPQHF.

This clone has more than one count but fewer than ten. The chain uses TRBV28 and TRBJ2-7; 9 bases are a match to TRBD2. Germline V gene data show CDR1 as MDHEN and CDR2 as SYDVKM. V lost 5 bases, J lost 2 bases, and 7 bases stayed unmatched. The CDR3 extends over 15 amino acids. CDR3 protein: CASSVLSGGTYEQYF. The CDR3 DNA reads TGTGCCAGCAGTGTACTTAGCGGGGGAACCTACGAGCAGTACTTC. Variable domain in full (rest from reference TRBV28 and TRBJ2-7): DVKVTQSSRYLVKRTGEKVFLECVQDMDHENMFWYRQDPGLGLRLIYFSYDVKMKEKGDIPEGYSVSREKKERFSLILESASTNQTSMYLCASSVLSGGTYEQYFGPGTRLTVT.